Reported below is one T cell receptor beta chain. These data are taken from a study of blood T cell repertoires in COVID-19. Across the study: Samples representing acute and convalescent COVID-19 were sourced from the United States, Italy and Spain. T cells, B-cell-depleted T cells, or PBMCs supplied cDNA or gDNA.

Per germline, CDR1 MNHEY and CDR2 SMNVEV (reference sequence). J gave up 10 bases and V 6 bases, and 18 bases lay outside the gene matches. This CDR3 region has 17 residues. In the original workflow: Reference gene primer amplification yielded estimated nucleated cell counts. Only in-frame clones appear in the TCRdb table, and some are missing; sequencing was by immunoSEQ multiplex PCR. For V, J and clone size, that table is used; D and trimming come from the DNA. Of under 85,000 clones in the sample, approximately 80% were seen once. During active infection, Seattle patients enrolled and were then monitored through disease.

The chain joins TRBV27 to TRBJ1-6, with TRBD1 identical over 7 bases. The TCR sequence derives from a man younger than 45 with COVID-19, enrolled during active disease. The sequenced sample consisted of peripheral blood. For the CDR3, the DNA is TGTGCCAGCAGACTTACTTATCCCGGCGACAGGGACTCACCCCTCCACTTT. Translating gives CASRLTYPGDRDSPLHF.